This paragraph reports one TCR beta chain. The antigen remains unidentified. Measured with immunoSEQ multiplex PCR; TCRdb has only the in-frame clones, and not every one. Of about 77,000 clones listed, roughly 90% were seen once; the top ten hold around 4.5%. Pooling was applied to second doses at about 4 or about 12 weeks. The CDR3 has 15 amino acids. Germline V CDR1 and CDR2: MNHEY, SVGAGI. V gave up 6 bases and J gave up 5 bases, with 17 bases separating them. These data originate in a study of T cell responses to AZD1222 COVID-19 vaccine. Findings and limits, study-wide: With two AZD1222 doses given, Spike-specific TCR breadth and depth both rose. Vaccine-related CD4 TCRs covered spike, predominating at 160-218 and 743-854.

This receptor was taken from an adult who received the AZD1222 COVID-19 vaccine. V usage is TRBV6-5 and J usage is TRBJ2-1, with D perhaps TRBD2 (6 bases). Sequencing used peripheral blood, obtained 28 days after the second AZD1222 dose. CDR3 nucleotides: TGTGCCAGCAGCCACGTTGCGGGAATCCACAATGAGCAGTTCTTC. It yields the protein CASSHVAGIHNEQFF.